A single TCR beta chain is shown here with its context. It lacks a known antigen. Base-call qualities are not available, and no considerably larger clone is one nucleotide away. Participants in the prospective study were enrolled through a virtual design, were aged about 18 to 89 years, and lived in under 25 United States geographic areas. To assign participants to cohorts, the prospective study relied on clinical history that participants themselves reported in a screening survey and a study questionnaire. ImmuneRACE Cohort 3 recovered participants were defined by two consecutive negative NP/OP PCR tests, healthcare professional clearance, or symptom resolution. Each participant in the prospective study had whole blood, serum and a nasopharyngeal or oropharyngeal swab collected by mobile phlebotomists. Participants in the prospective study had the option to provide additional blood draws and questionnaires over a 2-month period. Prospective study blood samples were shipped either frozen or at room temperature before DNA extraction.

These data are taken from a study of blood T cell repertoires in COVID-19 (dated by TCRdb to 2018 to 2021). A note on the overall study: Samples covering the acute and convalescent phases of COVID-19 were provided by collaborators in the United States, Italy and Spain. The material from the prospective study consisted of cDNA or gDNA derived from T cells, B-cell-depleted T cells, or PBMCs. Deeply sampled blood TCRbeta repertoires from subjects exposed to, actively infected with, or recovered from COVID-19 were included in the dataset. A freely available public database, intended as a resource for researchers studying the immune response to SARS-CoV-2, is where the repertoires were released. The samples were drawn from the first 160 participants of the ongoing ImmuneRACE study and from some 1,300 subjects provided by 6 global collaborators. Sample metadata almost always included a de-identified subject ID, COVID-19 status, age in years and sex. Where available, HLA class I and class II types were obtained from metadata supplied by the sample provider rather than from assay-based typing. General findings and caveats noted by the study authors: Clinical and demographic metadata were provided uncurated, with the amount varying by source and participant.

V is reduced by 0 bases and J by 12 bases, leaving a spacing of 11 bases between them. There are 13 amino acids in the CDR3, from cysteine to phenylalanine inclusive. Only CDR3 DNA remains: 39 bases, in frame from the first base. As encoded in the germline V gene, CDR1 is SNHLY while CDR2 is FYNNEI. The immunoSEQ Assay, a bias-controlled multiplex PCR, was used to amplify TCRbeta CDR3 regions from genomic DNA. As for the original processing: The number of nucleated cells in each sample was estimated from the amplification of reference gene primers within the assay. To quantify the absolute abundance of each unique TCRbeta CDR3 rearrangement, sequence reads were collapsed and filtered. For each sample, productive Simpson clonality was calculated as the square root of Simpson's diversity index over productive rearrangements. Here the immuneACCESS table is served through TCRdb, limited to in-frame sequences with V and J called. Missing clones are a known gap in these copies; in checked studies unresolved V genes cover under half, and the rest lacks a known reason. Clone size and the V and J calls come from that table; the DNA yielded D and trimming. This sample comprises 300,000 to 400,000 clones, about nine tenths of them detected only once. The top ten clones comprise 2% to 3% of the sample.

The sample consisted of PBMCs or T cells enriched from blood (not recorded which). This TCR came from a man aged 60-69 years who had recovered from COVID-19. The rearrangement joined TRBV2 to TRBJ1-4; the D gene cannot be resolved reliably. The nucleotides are TGTGCCAGCAGTGAAGCTCTATATGTGGAACTGTTTTTT. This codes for CASSEALYVELFF.